The present T cell receptor (beta chain) was sequenced within a study of cytomegalovirus exposure and HLA in healthy donors. Study-wide findings and caveats: Some public TCRs appeared in many individuals, while most sequences were rare. Reportedly, cytomegalovirus status was diagnosed with high sensitivity and specificity. The study listed some 160 cytomegalovirus-associated TCR beta chains. The tendency of first-cohort TCR clusters to co-occur in the approximately 110 validation repertoires was the finding of a later analysis.

The CDR3 loop spans 15 amino acids. The germline V gene encodes CDR1 KGHSH and CDR2 LQKENI. With 3 bases clipped from V and 2 bases from J, the junction kept 3 bases outside the gene matches. Generated by immunoSEQ multiplex PCR, the TCRdb table keeps only in-frame clones and is missing some. The top ten clones hold under 0.9% of a sample with about 160,000 clones, 95% to 97% of them seen once. Note on this clone: Its antigen remains unknown. Other nucleotide sequences from this sample produce the same CDR3.

The chain employs TRBV18 and TRBJ2-1, with 8 positions matching TRBD2. The sequenced material came from PBMCs. The TCR originated in a woman under 30 in good health and CMV-seronegative. CDR3 sequence reads: CASSPVAGTYNEQFF. The CDR3 DNA sequence: TGTGCCAGCTCACCTGTAGCGGGGACCTACAATGAGCAGTTCTTC.